The rows below give T cell receptor beta chains drawn from one sample of a study of T cell responses to AZD1222 COVID-19 vaccine. Profiling relied on immunoSEQ multiplex PCR, and the TCRdb table lists in-frame clones only, not all of them. The table shows 130,000 or so clones, with around 92% occurring only once. The sequencing used peripheral blood, collected on day 0 of AZD1222 vaccination. These receptors were obtained from an adult in good health. CDR3s include the opening cysteine and the closing phenylalanine or tryptophan. The D gene is left open where the match is weak. The size field is filled for only some rows; it gives once, few, many or a size class.

D,size,V,length,J,DNA,CDR3
-,-,TRBV5-6,14,TRBJ2-3,TGTGCCAGCAGCTTGCAGGTAGTGACAGATACGCAGTATTTT,CASSLQVVTDTQYF
-,-,TRBV19,15,TRBJ1-1,TGTGCCAGTAGTATAGGGCCAGGGACGAACACTGAAGCTTTCTTT,CASSIGPGTNTEAFF
TRBD2,-,TRBV2,17,TRBJ2-2,TGTGCCAGCAAGTTGACGGGAGGGGATTCGAACACCGGGGAGCTGTTTTTT,CASKLTGGDSNTGELFF
-,-,TRBV12-3/TRBV12-4,13,TRBJ2-3,TGTGCCAGCAATGACAGAGAATGGGATACGCAGTATTTT,CASNDREWDTQYF
TRBD1,-,TRBV5-5,17,TRBJ1-6,TGTGCCAGCAGCTTGAACCTGGGACAGGGGGTATCGTCACCCCTCCACTTT,CASSLNLGQGVSSPLHF
-,-,TRBV24-1,15,TRBJ1-3,TGTGCCACCAGTGACACCGGGACCTCCGGAAACACCATATATTTT,CATSDTGTSGNTIYF
-,-,TRBV28,14,TRBJ1-6,TGTGCCAGCAGTTCCCCAGGAGATAATTCACCCCTCCACTTT,CASSSPGDNSPLHF
-,-,TRBV19,13,TRBJ2-1,TGTGCCAGTACCGCCCAAACCTACAATGAGCAGTTCTTC,CASTAQTYNEQFF
-,-,TRBV7-9,12,TRBJ1-4,TGTGCCAGCAGCGAGGTAGATGGAAAACTGTTTTTT,CASSEVDGKLFF
-,-,TRBV21-1,16,TRBJ2-7,TGTGCCAGCAGCAAAGGGGACAGGCCCCGTTCGGACGAGCAGTACTTC,CASSKGDRPRSDEQYF
-,-,TRBV7-9,12,TRBJ2-3,TGTGCCAGCAGCCCTCCGGCAGATACGCAGTATTTT,CASSPPADTQYF
TRBD1,few,TRBV7-9,18,TRBJ1-3,TGTGCCAGCAACCCCGGGGGTCGCGGACAGGGCACAGGAAACACCATATATTTT,CASNPGGRGQGTGNTIYF
TRBD1,-,TRBV19,18,TRBJ1-1,TGTGCCAGTCGGTTCAACCGGGACAGGGTAAATGTACGGACTGAAGCTTTCTTT,CASRFNRDRVNVRTEAFF
-,-,TRBV5-1,14,TRBJ1-2,TGCGCCAGCAGCTTATCCGACAGTTTCTATGGCTACACCTTC,CASSLSDSFYGYTF
TRBD2,-,TRBV27,14,TRBJ2-7,TGTGCCAGCAGGGGACCGACTAGCCTTTACGAGCAGTACTTC,CASRGPTSLYEQYF
TRBD2,-,TRBV5-5,14,TRBJ2-7,TGTGCCAGCAGCTCCAGCGGGAGTGGCTACGAGCAGTACTTC,CASSSSGSGYEQYF
-,few,TRBV7-8,18,TRBJ1-1,TGTGCCAGCAGCTTAGCGGCAGGGCGAATAATTGGGAGTGATGAAGCTTTCTTT,CASSLAAGRIIGSDEAFF
TRBD1,-,TRBV19,16,TRBJ2-4,TGTGCCAGTACCATTACCGGGACAGGGGGCACGGACATTCAGTACTTC,CASTITGTGGTDIQYF